The 26 T cell receptor beta chains below all came from one sample that was sequenced in a study of T-cell reconstitution after alpha-beta-depleted transplantation in children (dated by TCRdb to between 2015 and 2016). The library was generated by PCR. TCRdb lists the instrument as Illumina HiSeq 2500. Molecular barcoding was employed in the preparation of TCR libraries, with unique molecular identifiers being used to normalize TCRbeta repertoire quantification. TCRdb reworked the public reads: Q25 trimming with fastp, MiXCR clone assembly, productive beta chains retained. Every entry covers one CDR3 protein and lists the most common genes and DNA from its rows. For this sample the table gives hundreds of thousands of distinct CDR3 sequences, of which about 10% were detected only once. The ten top clones hold 2% to 2.5% of the sample. The sample's treatment or condition label, decoded: allogeneic hematopoietic cell transplantation with graft depleted of TCRalphabeta T cells and CD19 B cells.

The sample here was PBMCs, taken before TCRalphabeta/CD19-depleted stem cell transplant. The receptors come from a child aged 2-15 years with inherited bone marrow failure, due to receive a stem cell transplant.

Many counts were recorded for this clonotype. The V call is TRBV28, the J call TRBJ2-3, with 8 positions matching TRBD2. The CDR3 covers 15 residues. V gave up 2 bases and J gave up 2 bases; unmatched junction bases: 3. From germline, CDR1 is MDHEN and CDR2 SYDVKM. CDR3 DNA: TGTGCCAGCAGTTTAGTAGCGGGATACACAGATACGCAGTATTTT. As protein: CASSLVAGYTDTQYF. Drawing the rest from reference TRBV28 and TRBJ2-3, the complete variable domain is DVKVTQSSRYLVKRTGEKVFLECVQDMDHENMFWYRQDPGLGLRLIYFSYDVKMKEKGDIPEGYSVSREKKERFSLILESASTNQTSMYLCASSLVAGYTDTQYFGPGTRLTVL.

This clonotype was observed many times. The chain combines TRBV12-3 or TRBV12-4 with TRBJ2-1; the match to TRBD1 covers 9 bases. The ends lost 1 base at V and 8 bases at J; junction bases unmatched: 9. This CDR3 contains 16 residues. This CDR3 reads CASSLVRDRVIDEQFF. DNA of the CDR3: TGTGCCAGCAGTTTAGTAAGGGACAGGGTTATCGATGAGCAGTTCTTC.

This clonotype was seen ten or more times. The CDR3 reads CASSLGGVSQPQHF. Written as DNA, the CDR3 is TGTGCCAGCAGCTTAGGCGGGGTAAGCCAGCCCCAGCATTTT. This chain joins TRBV7-6 and TRBJ1-5, with D hard to call. The CDR3 has 14 amino acids. Trimming took 1 base from V and 7 from J, leaving 11 bases between them. Germline CDR1 reads SGHVS; CDR2 reads FNYEAQ.

V and J are TRBV27 and TRBJ2-3; 12 positions match TRBD2. The length of the CDR3 is 17 residues. V was pared by 4 bases and J by 3 bases, with 8 bases of the junction left unmatched. Germline V gene sequence: CDR1 MNHEY, CDR2 SMNVEV (reference sequence). The CDR3 reads CASSWLAGGLGTDTQYF. DNA of the CDR3: TGTGCCAGCAGTTGGCTAGCGGGAGGGCTGGGGACAGATACGCAGTATTTT.

This clonotype was counted at least ten times. This chain joins TRBV27 and TRBJ2-3; D not certain. The CDR3 runs 13 residues. The germline V gene encodes CDR1 MNHEY and CDR2 SMNVEV (reference sequence). Trimming removed 5 bases at V and 1 base at J, with 7 bases between. CDR3 residues: CASSLYRTDTQYF. The CDR3 DNA sequence: TGTGCCAGCAGTCTTTACCGCACAGATACGCAGTATTTT.

This clonotype has a count of ten or more. The V call is TRBV19, the J call TRBJ2-1; 8 bases are a match to TRBD2. Germline V gene lookup returns CDR1 LNHDA and CDR2 SQIVND (reference sequence). After removal of 3 bases from V and 0 bases from J, the junction contained 10 bases not matched to a gene. The CDR3 contains 18 residues. CDR3 nucleotides: TGTGCCAGTAGTATTTCCTCTAGCGGGCCCTCCTCCTACAATGAGCAGTTCTTC. Its protein product is CASSISSSGPSSYNEQFF.

This clonotype was counted a few times. A read error may produce the germline difference seen at one junction end. The rearrangement uses TRBV19 and TRBJ2-7; D not resolved. The CDR3 has 13 residues. Per germline, CDR1 LNHDA and CDR2 SQIVND (reference sequence). The CDR3 spells CASSELTSYDQYF. The CDR3 coding sequence is TGTGCCAGTAGTGAGCTTACGTCCTACGATCAGTACTTC.

V is TRBV27 and J is TRBJ2-2; 12 bases agree with TRBD1. V was clipped by 7 bases and J by 7 bases; unmatched bases: 10. Per the germline V gene, CDR1 is MNHEY and CDR2 is SMNVEV (reference sequence). This CDR3 comprises 16 residues. The CDR3 DNA reads as TGTGCCAGCATGACTTGGGGACAGGGGGCGAACGGGGAGCTGTTTTTT. It is translated as CASMTWGQGANGELFF.

The CDR3 DNA is TGTGCCAGCAGCTACTCAGTGGGGGATTTTTGGACAGATACGCAGTATTTT. Its translation: CASSYSVGDFWTDTQYF. The chain links TRBV13 to TRBJ2-3; D could derive from TRBD1 or TRBD2 (5 bases each). The CDR3 has 17 amino acids. V was cut by 4 bases and J by 3 bases, with 20 bases left in between. The germline V gene has CDR1 PRHDT and CDR2 FYEKMQ (reference sequence).

On this clonotype itself: The junction departs from the called germline gene at one end, perhaps through a read error. The CDR3, as DNA: TGTGCCAGCAGTTATGGACTAGCGCTGAAAGATACGCGGTATTTT. It translates to CASSYGLALKDTRYF. V and J are TRBV6-5 and TRBJ2-3, with 9 bases lining up with TRBD2. The CDR3 contains 15 residues. The germline V gene encodes CDR1 MNHEY and CDR2 SVGAGI.

This clonotype was seen repeatedly, ten times or more. The rearrangement links TRBV15 to TRBJ1-4, with D unresolved. V lost 3 bases, J lost 7 bases, and 15 bases lay in between. Germline CDR1 LNHNV, CDR2 YYDKDF (reference sequence). This CDR3 is 15 amino acids long. The CDR3 DNA follows: TGTGCCACCAGCAGCCAACTCGGAATGGCTGAAAAACTGTTTTTT. It codes for CATSSQLGMAEKLFF.

This clonotype was counted ten times or more. The chain joins TRBV4-3 to TRBJ2-7; TRBD1 or TRBD2 may be the D gene (5 bases each). Germline CDR1 reads LGHNA; CDR2 reads YSLEER. V shed 1 base and J shed 0 bases, with 13 bases lying between them. The CDR3 length is 16 residues. The CDR3 spells CASSQARSGHSYEQYF. In DNA, the CDR3 is TGCGCCAGCAGCCAAGCTAGATCGGGGCACTCCTACGAGCAGTACTTC.

This clonotype was counted at least ten times. The rearrangement links TRBV6-1 to TRBJ1-5; a possible D gene is TRBD1 (5 bases). Germline V gene data show CDR1 as MNHNS and CDR2 as SASEGT. The CDR3 has 14 residues. The ends were cut back, 5 bases at V and 7 bases at J, with 15 bases in the middle. Here the CDR3 reads CASSLGGAEQPQHF. DNA of the CDR3: TGTGCCAGCAGTCTCGGGGGAGCGGAGCAGCCCCAGCATTTT.

This clonotype was detected ten times or more. The chain is built from TRBV30 and TRBJ2-1; 7 bases fit TRBD1. This CDR3 region has 14 residues. The germline CDR1 and CDR2 sequences are GTSNPN and SVGIG (reference sequence). V shed 5 bases, J shed 7 bases, and the junction held 11 bases outside the gene matches. This CDR3 is CAWDIGTALNEQFF. The CDR3 DNA is TGTGCCTGGGACATTGGGACAGCCCTTAATGAGCAGTTCTTC. Full variable domain (rest looked up from reference TRBV30 and TRBJ2-1): SQTIHQWPATLVQPVGSPLSLECTVEGTSNPNLYWYRQAAGRGLQLLFYSVGIGQISSEVPQNLSASRPQDRQFILSSKKLLLSDSGFYLCAWDIGTALNEQFFGPGTRLTVL.

This clonotype was picked up a small number of times. This CDR3 reads CSAAGQINEKLFF. CDR3 DNA sequence: TGCAGCGCCGCGGGACAGATTAATGAAAAACTGTTTTTT. The chain is built from TRBV29-1 and TRBJ1-4; 7 nucleotides match TRBD1. Looked up from germline, CDR1 is SQVTM and CDR2 is ANQGSEA. The CDR3 covers 13 residues. Germline trimming cut 7 bases from V and 4 bases from J; bases unmatched to any gene: 6.

Of note for this clonotype: A much more abundant neighbour one base away suggests this may be a read error. The rearrangement uses TRBV27 and TRBJ2-2, with D possibly being TRBD2 (5 bases). The CDR3 extends over 14 amino acids. CDR1 is MNHEY and CDR2 is SMNVEV in the germline V gene (reference sequence). CDR3 nucleotides: TGTGCCAGCAGTTTACTAGGGATCACCGGGAAGCTGTTTTTT. This gives the protein CASSLLGITGKLFF.

This clonotype was detected once. This may be a read error: a much more frequent sequence differs by one nucleotide. The CDR3 nucleotides read TGTGCCAGCAGCCAAGCTAGCGGGATGACAGATACGCAGCATTTT. Translating it yields CASSQASGMTDTQHF. The chain uses TRBV7-9 and TRBJ2-3; TRBD1 might be the D (5 bases). The end of the DNA fits TRBJ1-5 better, so the J call may be wrong. CDR3 length: 15 residues. CDR1 SEHNR and CDR2 FQNEAQ come from the germline V gene (reference sequence).

Comments on this clonotype: In this CDR3 the conserved last residue, phenylalanine or tryptophan, is missing, so a read error is likely. The V and J genes are TRBV5-1 and TRBJ2-5, with 10 positions matching TRBD1. CDR1 is SGHRS and CDR2 is YFSETQ in the germline V gene. V lost 4 bases and J lost 5; bases outside the gene matches: 8. This CDR3 contains 15 residues. The chain's CDR3 is CASSDRGRSVETQYL. CDR3 DNA sequence: TGCGCCAGCAGCGACAGGGGGCGTAGCGTGGAGACCCAGTACCTC.

The V and J genes are TRBV12-3 or TRBV12-4 and TRBJ2-1; 14 bases fit TRBD2. This CDR3 comprises 19 residues. V trimming: 6 bases; J trimming: 6 bases; junction bases outside the gene matches: 16. DNA for the CDR3: TGTGCCAGCAGCTACGCAGGGACTAGCGGGAGCCCCGGGGCCAATGAGCAGTTCTTC. This codes for CASSYAGTSGSPGANEQFF.

Ten or more counts support this clonotype. The CDR3 sequence is CASTASGRISGEQFF. CDR3 nucleotide sequence: TGTGCCAGCACGGCTAGCGGGAGAATTAGTGGTGAGCAGTTCTTC. The chain uses TRBV27 and TRBJ2-1; TRBD2 matches at 10 bases. The CDR3 spans 15 residues. V was clipped by 7 bases and J by 9 bases; unmatched bases: 12. Germline CDR1 reads MNHEY; CDR2 reads SMNVEV (reference sequence).

This clonotype was found many times. The chain is built from TRBV24-1 and TRBJ2-1; D gene uncertain. CDR1 is KGHDR and CDR2 is SFDVKD in the germline V gene. CDR3 length: 15 residues. With 6 bases removed from V and 4 bases from J, the gap between germline ends came to 15 bases. The CDR3 region has the DNA TGTGCCACCAGTAAACCCAATAAACTATACAATGAGCAGTTCTTC. Encoded protein: CATSKPNKLYNEQFF.

There are many counts of this clonotype. The rearrangement joins TRBV7-9 to TRBJ2-7; TRBD1 matches 7 bases. The germline CDR1 and CDR2 sequences are SEHNR and FQNEAQ (reference sequence). The length of the CDR3 is 15 residues. Losses at the gene ends were 5 bases for V and 2 bases for J; bases not matched to a gene: 9. This CDR3 is CASSNYRGDTYEQYF. The CDR3 nucleotides are TGTGCCAGCAGCAATTACAGGGGCGATACCTACGAGCAGTACTTC.

This clonotype was observed many times. The rearrangement joins TRBV28 to TRBJ1-3, with TRBD1 matching 7 bases. The CDR3 runs to 15 residues. Germline CDR1 MDHEN, CDR2 SYDVKM. J was trimmed by 2 bases and V by 1 base; bases with no gene match: 2. CDR3 DNA sequence: TGTGCCAGCAGTTTATACAGGGGCCCTGGAAACACCATATATTTT. This sequence encodes CASSLYRGPGNTIYF.

In this sample, this clonotype turned up many times. The chain carries TRBV15 and TRBJ2-7; the D gene could be TRBD1 or TRBD2 (5 bases each). Germline lookup yields CDR1 LNHNV and CDR2 YYDKDF (reference sequence). This CDR3 has 15 amino acids. Trimming removed 1 base at V and 3 bases at J, with 13 bases between. CDR3 amino acids: CATSRGRDLGYEQYF. The CDR3 region has the DNA TGTGCCACCAGCAGAGGACGGGACCTGGGCTACGAGCAGTACTTC.

The sample holds many counts of this clonotype. The chain links TRBV12-3 or TRBV12-4 to TRBJ2-2, with TRBD2 identical over 11 bases. The CDR3 is 16 residues long. The junction had 6 bases not matched to a gene; V was cut back by 7 bases and J by 2 bases. The CDR3 here is CASKTLAGGNTGELFF. The DNA for the CDR3 is TGTGCCAGCAAAACGCTAGCGGGAGGAAACACCGGGGAGCTGTTTTTT.

This clonotype was counted between two and nine times. The chain has TRBV20-1 and TRBJ2-1; TRBD2 aligns across 11 bases. Germline loops: CDR1 DFQATT, CDR2 SNEGSKA (reference sequence). Trimming took 6 bases from V and 4 from J; bases not matched to a gene: 8. The CDR3 loop spans 15 amino acids. The CDR3 here is CSAQLVAGGYNEQFF. CDR3 coding DNA: TGCAGTGCACAACTTGTAGCGGGAGGGTACAATGAGCAGTTCTTC.